This T cell receptor beta chain is drawn from a study of blood T cells in healthy people across ages (dated by TCRdb to between 2015 and 2017). Context from the whole study: Template switching captured roughly one uniquely barcoded TCR beta cDNA molecule per two T cells in model experiments. The study measured age-related changes in TCR beta repertoire diversity using deep sequencing normalized with unique cDNA molecular identifiers. The donors were split into four age groups: young (average 16 years), middle-aged (about 40), aged (62) and long-lived (approximately 89). To avoid experimental bias, donors of different ages were distributed randomly across sequencing lanes. Two additional independent replicas of 1 million unique cDNA reads from the same blood draw were analyzed for two donors (one aged 18 to 30 and one aged 80 or older). Findings and caveats that apply to the study as a whole: Donor CMV infection status was unknown, potentially confounding age-related changes in expanded clonotypes. As age increased, observed TCR beta diversity per million T cells dropped in a roughly linear way, and a significant reduction was already evident by age 40. Because profiling used bulk unsorted PBMCs, naive and antigen-experienced compartments could not be compared conclusively. Estimates of total diversity from one million sequenced T cells were regarded as lower bounds and underestimates. There was a strong correlation between observed TCR beta diversity and the percentage of naive T cells measured by flow cytometry. Compared with the aged group, the long-lived group had more naive CD4+ T cells, fewer expanded clones and increased TCR diversity, suggesting age selection.

Systemically healthy Caucasian individuals from Russia, about 38 in total and aged roughly 6 to 100 years, were included as donors. Each donor gave about 9.2 milliliters of peripheral blood, drawn into EDTA-treated Vacutainer tubes. Ficoll-Paque density-gradient centrifugation was used to isolate PBMCs, with at least 6.5 million obtained per sample. Total RNA was extracted from PBMCs with Trizol reagent, with at least 5 micrograms obtained per sample. For every donor, flow cytometry on a PBMC aliquot measured the percentage of naive CD45RAhigh/CD27high T cells. Libraries came from 5' RACE. The second PCR ran for about 7 to 11 cycles and used a J-beta primer mix along with a sample-barcoded 5' primer. A unique molecular identifier was introduced onto each TCR beta cDNA molecule by a template-switch 5' adaptor carrying 12 random nucleotides. Each sample yielded at least 2.5 million CDR3-containing paired-end reads. First-strand cDNA synthesis was performed from all RNA using the Mint cDNA synthesis kit, with priming by a TRBC-specific oligonucleotide. Following uracil-DNA glycosylase treatment, all cDNA underwent a first 18-cycle PCR with the universal primers M1SS and BC2_uni_R. The paper's data handling went like this. Normalization of each sample was performed by random selection of 1 million high-quality reads, each carrying a distinct molecular identifier. Reads sharing molecular identifiers were discarded rather than binned into consensus sequences. MiTCR, run with a Q25 quality threshold and the strictest error-elimination algorithm, handled CDR3 identification, clonotype clustering and error correction. A nonparametric unseen species model using Euler transformation provided a lower-bound estimate of total TCR beta diversity. TCRdb reanalyzed the raw reads on its own, using fastp at Q25 for trimming and MiXCR for clone calling, and kept in-frame beta chains. For every CDR3 protein sequence, its rows merge into one entry that carries the most common genes and DNA. The V and J calls shown here were made by TCRdb, not taken from the authors' results. Here the sample has 1.5 million to 2 million distinct CDR3 sequences; about two fifths occur a single time. The leading ten clones occupy more than 20% of the sample.

This clonotype was counted only a few times. Its antigen specificity is not known. There are no base qualities to consult, and no much larger clone falls within one base. The CDR3, from cysteine to phenylalanine, totals 16 residues. The entry retains the CDR3 DNA only, 48 bases that are in frame from base 1. Taken from the germline V gene, the CDR1 and CDR2 loops are MNHEY and SVGEGT. V ends up 7 bases short and J 3 bases short, with an unmatched junction base count of 6. Sequences were obtained from blood. The chain links TRBV6-2 or TRBV6-3 with TRBJ2-1; 13 of the junction bases match TRBD2. This receptor was obtained from a human donor in good health. CDR3 sequence: CASIRTSGGLYNEQFF. The nucleotide sequence is TGTGCCAGCATAAGGACTAGCGGGGGCCTCTACAATGAGCAGTTCTTC.